The rows below give T cell receptor beta chains drawn from one sample of a study of STAT5B mutations in CD4+ large granular lymphocyte leukemia. Here immunoSEQ multiplex PCR was the method, and the copy in TCRdb shows in-frame clones only, minus some. The repertoire holds tens of thousands of clones, with over 70% as singletons. The sample taken for sequencing was CD4+ T cells from blood buffy coats. The receptors derive from a human donor in good health. CDR3s include the opening cysteine and the closing phenylalanine or tryptophan. A D gene is named only where the DNA matches it firmly. Some rows mark clone size as missing; the rest say once, few, many or name a class of expanded clone.

CDR3 DNA	CDR3 protein	clone size	V gene	D gene	J gene
TGTGCCAGCAGTGCCAGGGGCAGGGAACAAGAGACCCAGTACTTC	CASSARGREQETQYF	NA	TRBV6-1	NA	TRBJ2-5
TGTGCCAGCAGCGTAAGGGCCCTAGCGGGGGGGAACAATGAGCAGTTCTTC	CASSVRALAGGNNEQFF	NA	TRBV9	TRBD2	TRBJ2-1
TGCAGTGCTCAAAACTGGGGGCCCCAGCATTTT	CSAQNWGPQHF	NA	TRBV20-1	NA	TRBJ1-5
TGTGCCAGCAGCAGGGGGCTTAACTATGGCTACACCTTC	CASSRGLNYGYTF	NA	TRBV14	TRBD1	TRBJ1-2
TGTGCCAGCAGTGAGACTAGCGGAGCTAGCACAGATACGCAGTATTTT	CASSETSGASTDTQYF	few	TRBV6-1	TRBD2	TRBJ2-3
TGTGCCAGCTCACCGATAGTATCTGATGGCTACACCTTC	CASSPIVSDGYTF	NA	TRBV18	NA	TRBJ1-2
TGTGCCAGCAGCCGAAGCGATACAGGGGGGGCCGGGGAGCTGTTTTTT	CASSRSDTGGAGELFF	NA	TRBV11-2	NA	TRBJ2-2
TGTGCCAGCTCACCACGGACCGGGGAGCTGTTTTTT	CASSPRTGELFF	NA	TRBV18	NA	TRBJ2-2
TGCGCCAGCAGCAGGGATGAGGGGAGCAATCAGCCCCAGCATTTT	CASSRDEGSNQPQHF	NA	TRBV5-1	NA	TRBJ1-5
TGTGCCATCAGTTCACAGGGTTACGATCAGCCCCAGCATTTT	CAISSQGYDQPQHF	NA	TRBV10-3	NA	TRBJ1-5
TGTGCCAGCAGGTCCCGGACAGGTTCTGCAACTAATGAAAAACTGTTTTTT	CASRSRTGSATNEKLFF	NA	TRBV7-9	TRBD1	TRBJ1-4